This T cell receptor (beta chain) derives from a study of shared clonotypes between healthy human individuals. TCRdb's copy holds only in-frame clones and misses some; the assay was immunoSEQ multiplex PCR. In the table there are roughly 1,600,000 clones, approximately 98.5% of which are singletons. The CDR3 length is 15 residues. Trimming at V came to 5 bases and at J to 0 bases, leaving 6 bases not matched to a gene. Germline CDR1 is SGHRS and CDR2 is YFSETQ. V gene TRBV5-1 combines with J gene TRBJ2-3; 7 bases map to TRBD2. Source material: naive CD4+ T cells sorted from blood. Subset given: CD45RA+ positively selected. The sequence was obtained from a man aged 25 to 40 in good health. CDR3 in DNA: TGCGCCAGCAGAAGGGAGGGAGCGAGCACAGATACGCAGTATTTT. Protein sequence: CASRREGASTDTQYF.